This T cell receptor (beta chain) was observed in a study of T cell repertoires in cytomegalovirus infection. The CDR3 runs 15 residues. Losses at the gene ends were 3 bases for V and 1 base for J; bases not matched to a gene: 3. Germline V gene data show CDR1 as MDHEN and CDR2 as SYDVKM. A single record per CDR3 protein comes from TCRdb applying MiXCR to the reads. The table lists 600,000 to 800,000 distinct CDR3 sequences, approximately 25% of them singletons, with approximately 8% in the top ten. This clonotype was detected ten times or more. The V call is TRBV28, the J call TRBJ2-7; 10 bases align to TRBD1. This TCR came from a human donor in good health (CMV status not recorded). Some clones in this sample may be carry-over from other donors' samples. Specimen: CD8+ T cells from PBMCs. The DNA for the CDR3 is TGTGCCAGCAGTTTTAGGGACAGGGGTTCCTACGAGCAGTACGTC. This codes for CASSFRDRGSYEQYV.